A single sample gave rise to the 27 T cell receptor beta chains below, sequenced in a study of OX40 agonist ivuxolimab in advanced cancers. This table comes from immunoSEQ multiplex PCR, and its TCRdb copy is limited to in-frame clones, with some not included. The table has 110,000 or so clones, around 93% seen once. The source was CD4+ or CD8+ T cells sorted from blood, collected in a trial of the OX40 agonist ivuxolimab. All receptors come from an adult with an advanced solid tumor such as melanoma, head and neck, liver or kidney cancer.

The chain combines TRBV30 with TRBJ1-1; D is uncertain. The V end was cut by 0 bases, the J end by 5 bases, with 13 bases between. Germline-derived CDR1 and CDR2 are GTSNPN and SVGIG (reference sequence). The CDR3 sequence is 14 residues long. CDR3 protein: CAWSVPGQETEAFF. The DNA for the CDR3 is TGTGCCTGGAGTGTACCCGGCCAGGAGACTGAAGCTTTCTTT.

Many counts were recorded for this clone. J is TRBJ1-2 and V is TRBV6-5; D perhaps matches TRBD1 (6 bases). This CDR3 spans 16 amino acids. Deletions cut 4 bases from V and 0 bases from J, with 15 bases between. CDR1 and CDR2 from the germline V gene are MNHEY and SVGAGI. The CDR3 loop is CASSFDRTPSNYGYTF. DNA for the CDR3: TGTGCCAGCAGTTTCGACAGGACTCCTTCTAACTATGGCTACACCTTC.

About this clone itself: Mismatch with germline at one junction end may stem from a read error. The J gene is TRBJ2-7, the V gene TRBV28; D call uncertain. Germline V lookup: CDR1 MDHEN, CDR2 SYDVKM. The CDR3 is made up of 15 amino acids. CDR3 bases: TGTGCCGGCAGAAAAGGGCCTCGAGCTTCCTACGAGCAGTACTTC. Translated: CAGRKGPRASYEQYF.

The rearrangement uses TRBV19 and TRBJ1-1; D may be TRBD1 (6 bases). Germline V gene data show CDR1 as LNHDA and CDR2 as SQIVND (reference sequence). With 3 bases removed from V and 8 bases from J, the gap between germline ends came to 10 bases. The CDR3 spans 12 residues. The CDR3 loop reads CASSIRTEEAFF. DNA for the CDR3: TGTGCCAGTAGTATTAGGACAGAAGAAGCTTTCTTT.

By sample fraction, this clone is medium-sized. The V gene is TRBV5-1, the J gene TRBJ2-7, with D uncertain. The CDR3 has 13 amino acids. From germline, CDR1 is SGHRS and CDR2 YFSETQ. V was clipped by 4 bases and J by 2 bases, with 10 bases between them. The CDR3: CASSPDNTYEQYF. The CDR3 bases are TGCGCCAGCAGCCCAGACAACACCTACGAGCAGTACTTC.

The rearrangement links TRBV5-8 to TRBJ1-3, with D possibly matching TRBD1 (6 bases). V lost 2 bases and J 2 bases, leaving 11 bases between the germline ends. The CDR3 spans 15 residues. Germline V gene sequence: CDR1 SGHTS, CDR2 YDEGEE. The CDR3 bases are TGTGCCAGCAGCTTCCCAGGGGCAGCTGGAAACACCATATATTTT. It is translated as CASSFPGAAGNTIYF.

In its sample, this clone was seen a few times. The chain carries TRBV19 and TRBJ1-1, with D uncertain. The germline V gene encodes CDR1 LNHDA and CDR2 SQIVND (reference sequence). V lost 10 bases and J lost 10, with 16 bases in between. The CDR3 totals 11 residues. The CDR3 region is CATQGRISAFF. CDR3 nucleotide sequence: TGTGCCACCCAAGGACGGATTTCAGCTTTCTTT.

CDR3 DNA: TGTGCCAGCAGCGCTGATCCGGGCAGCTCCTACGAGCAGTACTTC. Translating gives CASSADPGSSYEQYF. The chain couples TRBV9 to TRBJ2-7; D is unresolved. V shed 3 bases and J shed 0 bases, with 13 bases lying between them. The CDR3 has 15 amino acids. Germline V CDR1 and CDR2: SGDLS, YYNGEE.

Concerning this clone: Relative to the germline gene, one junction end is altered; a read error may explain this. The chain uses TRBV6-1 and TRBJ1-2, with 7 bases that match TRBD1. Germline CDR1 and CDR2: MNHNS and SASEGT. CDR3 size: 11 residues. The CDR3 DNA reads as TGTGCCAGCACGGACAGGACCAGTCTCTTTTTC. It translates to CASTDRTSLFF.

The chain uses TRBV19 and TRBJ1-1; D call uncertain. V was cut by 4 bases and J by 0 bases, with 6 bases left in between. Germline V gives CDR1 LNHDA, CDR2 SQIVND (reference sequence). This CDR3 is 13 amino acids long. CDR3 coding DNA: TGTGCCAGTAGTACGAACATGAACACTGAAGCTTTCTTT. Its translation: CASSTNMNTEAFF.

The J gene is TRBJ2-3, the V gene TRBV25-1; D gene ambiguous. The V end lost 4 bases, the J end lost 1 base, and 12 bases lay between the germline ends. The CDR3 runs to 15 residues. Germline V CDR1 and CDR2: MGHDK, SYGVNS. CDR3 in DNA: TGTGCCAGCAGTGCCGGCAGTAGGGGCACAGATACGCAGTATTTT. Translating gives CASSAGSRGTDTQYF. Filled out from reference TRBV25-1 and TRBJ2-3, the complete variable domain reads EADIYQTPRYLVIGTGKKITLECSQTMGHDKMYWYQQDPGMELHLIHYSYGVNSTEKGDLSSESTVSRIRTEHFPLTLESARPSHTSQYLCASSAGSRGTDTQYFGPGTRLTVL.

CDR3 sequence: CASSLAGGTDTQYF. DNA for the CDR3: TGCGCCAGCAGCCTAGCGGGAGGCACAGATACGCAGTATTTT. V gene TRBV10-1 combines with J gene TRBJ2-3, with 10 positions matching TRBD2. Germline values: CDR1 WNHNN, CDR2 SYGVQD (reference sequence). The CDR3 sequence is 14 residues long. Trimming at V came to 6 bases and at J to 1 base, leaving 1 base not matched to a gene.

V and J are TRBV9 and TRBJ2-7; D ambiguous. V lost 4 bases to trimming and J lost 3 bases, with 11 bases between them. This CDR3 region has 13 residues. CDR1 is SGDLS, CDR2 YYNGEE, per germline. CDR3 loop: CASSLRPNYEQYF. In DNA, the CDR3 is TGTGCCAGCAGCTTACGACCGAACTACGAGCAGTACTTC.

The rearrangement links TRBV9 to TRBJ2-5; D call uncertain. Germline V gene data show CDR1 as SGDLS and CDR2 as YYNGEE. The CDR3 loop spans 14 amino acids. The V gene lost 0 bases and the J gene lost 3 bases, with 9 bases spanning the gap. This CDR3 is CASSVGQAEETQYF. CDR3 DNA: TGTGCCAGCAGCGTAGGGCAGGCAGAAGAGACCCAGTACTTC.

This chain connects TRBV2 to TRBJ1-5; no clear D. Germline assignment: CDR1 SNHLY and CDR2 FYNNEI. The CDR3 contains 13 residues. The ends were cut back, 6 bases at V and 5 bases at J, with 11 bases in the middle. CDR3 nucleotide sequence: TGTGCCAGCAGGGGGAGCGGGGATCAGCCCCAGCATTTT. Protein product: CASRGSGDQPQHF.

Written as DNA, the CDR3 is TGTGCCAGCAGTCGGACAGGGGCCTATGGCTACACCTTC. Protein product: CASSRTGAYGYTF. V is TRBV6-5 and J is TRBJ1-2, with 9 bases identical to TRBD1. V lost 5 bases and J lost 4; bases outside the gene matches: 2. This CDR3 contains 13 residues. The V gene's germline CDR1 is MNHEY and CDR2 SVGAGI.

This clone was picked up one time. V and J are TRBV6-5 and TRBJ1-2; 10 positions agree with TRBD1. Germline assignment: CDR1 MNHEY and CDR2 SVGAGI. The CDR3 extends over 13 amino acids. The V segment lost 5 bases and the J segment 6 bases; nucleotides outside the gene matches: 3. CDR3 in amino acids: CASSGTGVDGYTF. In DNA, the CDR3 is TGTGCCAGCAGTGGGACAGGGGTCGATGGCTACACCTTC.

In DNA form, the CDR3 reads TGTGCCAGCAGCCAGGGACAGGCCCCCACAGATACGCAGTATTTT. Translating gives CASSQGQAPTDTQYF. This chain joins TRBV5-4 and TRBJ2-3; 8 nucleotides line up with TRBD1. CDR1 is SGHNT, CDR2 YYREEE, per germline (reference sequence). The CDR3 extends over 15 amino acids. V lost 4 bases, J lost 2 bases, and 6 bases stayed unmatched.

This chain uses TRBV19 with TRBJ1-5; 8 nucleotides agree with TRBD1. With V trimmed by 8 bases and J by 6 bases, 12 bases remained unmatched. The CDR3 length is 15 residues. Germline lookup yields CDR1 LNHDA and CDR2 SQIVND (reference sequence). Here the CDR3 reads CASAGGGVGAQPQHF. DNA of the CDR3: TGTGCCAGTGCAGGGGGCGGGGTAGGGGCTCAGCCCCAGCATTTT. Filled out from reference TRBV19 and TRBJ1-5, the complete variable domain reads DGGITQSPKYLFRKEGQNVTLSCEQNLNHDAMYWYRQDPGQGLRLIYYSQIVNDFQKGDIAEGYSVSREKKESFPLTVTSAQKNPTAFYLCASAGGGVGAQPQHFGDGTRLSIL.

The rearrangement links TRBV2 to TRBJ2-1; 13 bases are shared with TRBD2. The CDR3 loop spans 16 amino acids. Germline V gene data show CDR1 as SNHLY and CDR2 as FYNNEI. Trimming cost V 3 bases and J 8 bases; bases outside gene matches: 7. The CDR3 spells CASSETSGGFRDEQFF. CDR3 nucleotides: TGTGCCAGCAGTGAGACTAGCGGGGGGTTTCGGGATGAGCAGTTCTTC.

This clone was seen only once. The chain uses TRBV9 and TRBJ1-3, with a weak D call TRBD1 (5 bases). The germline V gene encodes CDR1 SGDLS and CDR2 YYNGEE. The germline V and J ends were trimmed by 7 bases and 3 bases, with 11 bases remaining between them. The CDR3 sequence is 13 residues long. The CDR3, as DNA: TGTGCCAGCCGGGGGACGGGTGGAAACACCATATATTTT. This translates into CASRGTGGNTIYF.

V gene TRBV30 combines with J gene TRBJ2-2, with D maybe TRBD1 (6 bases). CDR1 GTSNPN and CDR2 SVGIG come from the germline V gene (reference sequence). Trimming cost V 5 bases and J 2 bases, with 15 bases left between them. There are 15 residues in the CDR3. Written as DNA, the CDR3 is TGTGCCTGGGCCACAGGGCTTCTTAACACCGGGGAGCTGTTTTTT. This codes for CAWATGLLNTGELFF.

This chain joins TRBV30 and TRBJ1-3; D is ambiguous. Germline CDR1 is GTSNPN and CDR2 is SVGIG (reference sequence). This CDR3 is built from 15 residues. V was cut by 0 bases and J by 2 bases, with 11 bases left in between. The CDR3, as DNA: TGTGCCTGGAGTGTATTTCGGGCGGCTGGAAACACCATATATTTT. This codes for CAWSVFRAAGNTIYF.

The chain employs TRBV19 and TRBJ2-3, with 12 bases matching TRBD1. CDR1 and CDR2 from the germline V gene are LNHDA and SQIVND (reference sequence). V was pared by 9 bases and J by 3 bases, with 13 bases of the junction left unmatched. The CDR3 consists of 17 residues. The CDR3, as DNA: TGTGCCAGCGGGGCGGGGGACAGGGGGCTTGGTACAGATACGCAGTATTTT. This encodes CASGAGDRGLGTDTQYF.

The CDR3 protein is CASSPTSGGTDTQYF. DNA for the CDR3: TGTGCCAGCTCACCGACTAGCGGGGGCACAGATACGCAGTATTTT. The genes are TRBV18 and TRBJ2-3; 11 bases map to TRBD2. The CDR3 extends over 15 amino acids. Trimming cost V 3 bases and J 1 base; bases outside gene matches: 0. The germline gives CDR1 KGHSH, CDR2 LQKENI.

The genes are TRBV6-5 and TRBJ1-3; D remains unclear. Trimming left V 4 bases short and J 4 bases short, with 14 bases between. This CDR3 has 15 amino acids. The germline CDR1 and CDR2 sequences are MNHEY and SVGAGI. The CDR3 DNA reads as TGTGCCAGCAGTTCCACAAGACACCGCGGAAACACCATATATTTT. Translating gives CASSSTRHRGNTIYF.

CDR3 in amino acids: CASSDTGAYTDTQYF. DNA for the CDR3: TGTGCCAGCAGCGATACAGGGGCCTACACAGATACGCAGTATTTT. The chain joins TRBV6-1 to TRBJ2-3; TRBD1 aligns across 7 bases. This CDR3 has 15 residues. The V and J ends lost 6 bases and 2 bases, in that order; junction bases with no gene match: 8. Germline CDR1 and CDR2: MNHNS and SASEGT.